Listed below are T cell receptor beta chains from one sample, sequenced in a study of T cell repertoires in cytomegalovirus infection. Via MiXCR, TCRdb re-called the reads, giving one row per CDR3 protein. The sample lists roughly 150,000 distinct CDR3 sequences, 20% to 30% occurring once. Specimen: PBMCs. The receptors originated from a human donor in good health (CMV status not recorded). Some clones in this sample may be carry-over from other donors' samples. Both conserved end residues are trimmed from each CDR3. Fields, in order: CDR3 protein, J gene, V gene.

ASSPGGGRGLYEQY,TRBJ2-7,TRBV12-3/TRBV12-4
ASSTWDREAF,TRBJ1-1,TRBV19
ASGDTNEQF,TRBJ2-1,TRBV7-6
ASSAGLGTEAF,TRBJ1-1,TRBV28
ASSPMSTDTQY,TRBJ2-3,TRBV25-1
SARLTDGACGYT,TRBJ1-2,TRBV20-1
ASSPGTALYGYT,TRBJ1-2,TRBV25-1
SARETGGDYGYT,TRBJ1-2,TRBV20-1
ASSWGDRLIDLTQY,TRBJ2-3,TRBV7-8
ASSGPGTAHEQY,TRBJ2-7,TRBV12-3/TRBV12-4
ASSLVNGNTIY,TRBJ1-3,TRBV7-2
ASSPSTTSNTEAF,TRBJ1-1,TRBV5-4
ATSREKSSGSYNEQF,TRBJ2-1,TRBV15
ASSSGLAGGKETQY,TRBJ2-5,TRBV7-2
ASSFYPSGSGGTDTQY,TRBJ2-3,TRBV7-2
ASSPVGSGGNDEQY,TRBJ2-7,TRBV7-2
ASSSTGGLSTDTQY,TRBJ2-3,TRBV7-2
ATPPGPLPEETQY,TRBJ2-5,TRBV4-1
ASSLSFREQF,TRBJ2-1,TRBV12-3/TRBV12-4
ASSLDGAQPQH,TRBJ1-5,TRBV28
ASSQDRAGGYTEAF,TRBJ1-1,TRBV3-1
ASSQSGGRFEGYT,TRBJ1-2,TRBV7-2
ASSLFTRGGSDGYT,TRBJ1-2,TRBV7-3
ASSYGSLNTEAF,TRBJ1-1,TRBV6-5
ASSQERGGPDTQY,TRBJ2-3,TRBV4-3
ASSYPGLEAGDPLSYEQY,TRBJ2-7,TRBV6-2/TRBV6-3
SVGTGNQETQY,TRBJ2-5,TRBV29-1
ASSPPLQGALGYT,TRBJ1-2,TRBV7-2